These 30 T cell receptor beta chains were sequenced from one sample in a study of cytomegalovirus exposure and HLA in healthy donors. The primer mix had 60 Vbeta and 13 Jbeta primers. The repertoire was sequenced with immunoSEQ multiplex PCR; TCRdb's copy has only in-frame clones and lacks some. The repertoire includes 130,000 to 150,000 clones, over 65% of them detected once, and under 3% sits in the top ten. Sequencing was done on a sample of PBMCs. These receptors all stem from a female donor in good health and CMV-seronegative.

The V call is TRBV7-9, the J call TRBJ2-1; a possible D gene is TRBD2 (6 bases). The CDR3 sequence is 15 residues long. CDR1 SEHNR and CDR2 FQNEAQ come from the germline V gene (reference sequence). V was clipped by 1 base and J by 4 bases, with 11 bases between them. CDR3 sequence: CASSLGDSGYNEQFF. The CDR3 region has the DNA TGTGCCAGCAGCTTAGGGGATAGCGGATACAATGAGCAGTTCTTC.

V gene TRBV11-2 combines with J gene TRBJ1-3; D ambiguous. Trimming pared 3 bases from V and 0 bases from J, leaving 12 bases between. Germline V CDR1 and CDR2: SGHAT, FQNNGV. CDR3 size: 16 residues. CDR3 coding DNA: TGTGCCAGCAGCTTCGAGCGGGTCCTCTCTGGAAACACCATATATTTT. It is translated as CASSFERVLSGNTIYF. Looking up the rest from reference TRBV11-2 and TRBJ1-3 gives the full variable domain: EAGVAQSPRYKIIEKRQSVAFWCNPISGHATLYWYQQILGQGPKLLIQFQNNGVVDDSQLPKDRFSAERLKGVDSTLKIQPAKLEDSAVYLCASSFERVLSGNTIYFGEGSWLTVV.

The chain employs TRBV30 and TRBJ1-2, with TRBD1 matching 8 bases. The V segment lost 0 bases and the J segment 8 bases; nucleotides outside the gene matches: 14. The CDR3 spans 16 residues. Germline CDR1 GTSNPN, CDR2 SVGIG (reference sequence). CDR3 sequence: CAWSVRLSQGAWGYTF. CDR3 in DNA: TGTGCCTGGAGTGTACGCCTGAGTCAGGGGGCGTGGGGCTACACCTTC.

The rearrangement joins TRBV7-8 to TRBJ1-2, with 10 bases that match TRBD1. The CDR3 covers 17 residues. In germline, CDR1 is SGHVS, CDR2 FQNEAQ. Trimming took 5 bases from V and 2 from J; bases not matched to a gene: 11. The CDR3 protein is CASSPRGGGQGNYGYTF. As DNA, the CDR3 is TGTGCCAGCAGCCCCCGCGGGGGGGGACAGGGGAACTATGGCTACACCTTC.

The genes are TRBV28 and TRBJ1-2; TRBD1 matches at 8 bases. Germline assignment: CDR1 MDHEN and CDR2 SYDVKM. The CDR3 consists of 14 residues. J was trimmed by 3 bases and V by 5 bases; bases with no gene match: 5. CDR3 protein: CASSVGQGHYGYTF. As DNA, the CDR3 is TGTGCCAGCAGTGTTGGACAGGGACACTATGGCTACACCTTC.

The rearrangement uses TRBV19 and TRBJ1-1, with unresolved D. The V end lost 6 bases, the J end lost 2 bases, and 10 bases lay between the germline ends. Looked up from germline, CDR1 is LNHDA and CDR2 is SQIVND (reference sequence). The CDR3 loop spans 13 amino acids. CDR3 region: CASSLQRNTEAFF. In DNA, the CDR3 is TGTGCCAGTAGCCTACAGAGAAACACTGAAGCTTTCTTT.

This clone was counted only a few times. This chain links TRBV28 with TRBJ1-3; D is unresolved. There are 13 residues in the CDR3. Trimming pared 7 bases from V and 4 bases from J, leaving 11 bases between. Germline V CDR1 and CDR2: MDHEN, SYDVKM. CDR3 in amino acids: CASTNLRGNTIYF. The CDR3 DNA is TGTGCCAGCACCAACCTCAGGGGAAACACCATATATTTT.

A few counts support this clone. CDR3 in DNA: TGCGCCAGCAGCTCACGGACAGGGGAGAACACTGAAGCTTTCTTT. It translates to CASSSRTGENTEAFF. The V and J genes are TRBV5-1 and TRBJ1-1; 9 bases match TRBD1. V lost 3 bases and J lost 1; bases outside the gene matches: 4. This CDR3 contains 15 residues. The germline V gene encodes CDR1 SGHRS and CDR2 YFSETQ.

The chain uses TRBV30 and TRBJ2-7, with a possible D match to TRBD1 (6 bases). The CDR3 has 12 residues. CDR1 and CDR2 (germline): GTSNPN, SVGIG (reference sequence). V lost 6 bases to trimming and J lost 2 bases, with 11 bases between them. The CDR3 DNA follows: TGTGCCTGCAGGGGTGGGACCTACGAGCAGTACTTC. As protein: CACRGGTYEQYF.

This chain joins TRBV14 and TRBJ2-7, with no clear D. V shed 2 bases and J shed 7 bases, with 12 bases lying between them. This CDR3 contains 13 residues. Germline V gives CDR1 SGHDN, CDR2 FVKESK. The DNA of the CDR3 is TGTGCCAGCAGCCAACTGGGTCTAGGTGAGCAGTACTTC. Its translation: CASSQLGLGEQYF.

With respect to this clone: A read error may account for a junction end that differs from germline. V and J are TRBV7-9 and TRBJ2-2; perhaps TRBD1 as D (8 bases). The CDR3 spans 16 residues. CDR1 SEHNR and CDR2 FQNEAQ come from the germline V gene (reference sequence). The DNA of the CDR3 is TGTGCCAGCAGCTTAGATCGGCAGGGGGCCGGCGGGGGGCTGTTTTTT. It specifies CASSLDRQGAGGGLFF. Using reference TRBV7-9 and TRBJ2-2 for the parts outside the CDR3, the full variable domain is DTGVSQNPRHKITKRGQNVTFRCDPISEHNRLYWYRQTLGQGPEFLTYFQNEAQLEKSRLLSDRFSAERPKGSFSTLEIQRTEQGDSAMYLCASSLDRQGAGGGLFFGEGSRLTVL.

The rearrangement joins TRBV5-6 to TRBJ2-5; TRBD2 matches at 9 bases. The germline V gene has CDR1 SGHDT and CDR2 YYEEEE. Trimming at V came to 3 bases and at J to 2 bases, leaving 2 bases not matched to a gene. The CDR3 is 14 residues long. The CDR3 reads CASSWGLAQETQYF. The CDR3 nucleotides read TGTGCCAGCAGCTGGGGACTAGCACAAGAGACCCAGTACTTC.

The V gene is TRBV27, the J gene TRBJ1-1, with 7 bases lining up with TRBD1. Germline V gene lookup returns CDR1 MNHEY and CDR2 SMNVEV (reference sequence). The CDR3 extends over 16 amino acids. V lost 4 bases, J lost 0 bases, and 8 bases stayed unmatched. The CDR3 loop is CASSYVGQRMNTEAFF. CDR3 nucleotide sequence: TGTGCCAGCAGTTACGTGGGACAGAGGATGAACACTGAAGCTTTCTTT.

As to this clone: The identical CDR3 is also encoded by other nucleotide sequences in the sample. The chain recombines TRBV15 with TRBJ2-7; 9 positions agree with TRBD1. CDR3 length: 13 amino acids. The junction had 3 bases not matched to a gene; V was cut back by 5 bases and J by 4 bases. The germline V gene has CDR1 LNHNV and CDR2 YYDKDF (reference sequence). The CDR3 bases are TGTGCCACCAGCCGGGACAGGGTGTACGAGCAGTACTTC. Amino acids: CATSRDRVYEQYF.

This chain joins TRBV19 and TRBJ1-5; D unresolved. The CDR3 runs 15 residues. CDR1 LNHDA and CDR2 SQIVND come from the germline V gene (reference sequence). V lost 8 bases and J lost 4, with 18 bases in between. The CDR3 protein is CASRKLELPNQPQHF. The CDR3 DNA sequence: TGTGCCAGTCGGAAACTGGAGCTCCCAAATCAGCCCCAGCATTTT. The entire variable domain, with the rest obtained from reference TRBV19 and TRBJ1-5, is as follows: DGGITQSPKYLFRKEGQNVTLSCEQNLNHDAMYWYRQDPGQGLRLIYYSQIVNDFQKGDIAEGYSVSREKKESFPLTVTSAQKNPTAFYLCASRKLELPNQPQHFGDGTRLSIL.

CDR3 in amino acids: CASSPFGETQYF. The CDR3 region has the DNA TGTGCCAGCAGCCCTTTCGGTGAGACCCAGTACTTC. The chain combines TRBV27 with TRBJ2-5; D not resolved. Trimming removed 6 bases at V and 5 bases at J, with 10 bases between. Germline V gene lookup returns CDR1 MNHEY and CDR2 SMNVEV (reference sequence). The CDR3 totals 12 residues.

V is TRBV7-9 and J is TRBJ1-6, with D unclear. V was pared by 4 bases and J by 8 bases, with 9 bases between. The V gene's germline CDR1 is SEHNR and CDR2 FQNEAQ (reference sequence). CDR3 length equals 13 residues. CDR3 in amino acids: CASSSGLDSPLHF. In nucleotides, the CDR3 is TGTGCCAGCAGCTCCGGACTGGATTCACCCCTCCACTTT.

The V call is TRBV6-1, the J call TRBJ2-5, with a weak D call TRBD2 (7 bases). The DNA matches TRBJ2-7 better at its end, which makes the J call doubtful. Germline lookup yields CDR1 MNHNS and CDR2 SASEGT. The CDR3 spans 15 residues. The CDR3 bases are TGTGCCAGCAGTGAAGGCCGCGGGGGCTACTACGAGCAGTACTTC. Amino acid sequence: CASSEGRGGYYEQYF.

This chain connects TRBV2 to TRBJ2-1; 7 bases align to TRBD2. The CDR3 is 17 amino acids. The V segment lost 4 bases and the J segment 0 bases; nucleotides outside the gene matches: 9. Germline lookup yields CDR1 SNHLY and CDR2 FYNNEI. As DNA, the CDR3 is TGTGCCAGCAGTGCCCACGCCAGCGGGGTCTCCTACAATGAGCAGTTCTTC. As protein: CASSAHASGVSYNEQFF.

The chain uses TRBV5-8 and TRBJ2-5; the D gene is possibly TRBD2 (5 bases). CDR3 length equals 13 residues. The V and J ends lost 4 bases and 3 bases respectively, with 10 bases between them. Germline V lookup: CDR1 SGHTS, CDR2 YDEGEE. DNA of the CDR3: TGTGCCAGCAGCCCGACCGGGGAAGAGACCCAGTACTTC. Protein: CASSPTGEETQYF. The full variable domain, with the rest looked up from reference TRBV5-8 and TRBJ2-5, is EAGVTQSPTHLIKTRGQQATLRCSPISGHTSVYWYQQALGLGLQFLLWYDEGEERNRGNFPPRFSGRQFPNYSSELNVNALELEDSALYLCASSPTGEETQYFGPGTRLLVL.

The chain employs TRBV2 and TRBJ2-3, with TRBD2 matching 7 bases. The CDR3 spans 12 residues. Trimming took 7 bases from V and 10 from J; bases not matched to a gene: 8. Germline CDR1 and CDR2: SNHLY and FYNNEI. In DNA, the CDR3 is TGTGCCAGCATTTCGGGAGGCGACGCGCAGTATTTT. It yields the protein CASISGGDAQYF.

The chain couples TRBV11-3 to TRBJ2-3; TRBD2 matches at 8 bases. Germline loops: CDR1 SGHNT, CDR2 YENEEA. The CDR3 runs 17 residues. Germline trimming cut 2 bases from V and 0 bases from J; bases unmatched to any gene: 7. CDR3 coding DNA: TGTGCCAGCAGCTTAACGGGGGGGTCCCTGAGCACAGATACGCAGTATTTT. Protein sequence: CASSLTGGSLSTDTQYF.

The rearrangement uses TRBV7-6 and TRBJ1-3; no clear D. Looked up from germline, CDR1 is SGHVS and CDR2 is FNYEAQ. CDR3 size: 17 residues. Trimming took 2 bases from V and 2 from J, leaving 16 bases between them. CDR3 loop: CASSLYAGALTGNTIYF. CDR3 nucleotide sequence: TGTGCCAGCAGCTTATACGCAGGCGCCCTCACTGGAAACACCATATATTTT.

The gene calls are TRBV5-6 and TRBJ2-7; D gene unclear. V shed 4 bases and J shed 4 bases, with 18 bases lying between them. The CDR3 totals 15 residues. Germline CDR1 is SGHDT and CDR2 is YYEEEE. CDR3 region: CASSQAPDSRYEQYF. DNA for the CDR3: TGTGCCAGCAGCCAAGCGCCCGACTCCCGGTACGAGCAGTACTTC.

This chain links TRBV28 with TRBJ1-5; D not certain. Germline V lookup: CDR1 MDHEN, CDR2 SYDVKM. Between the trimmed V and J ends, which lost 1 base and 3 bases, there was a span of 4 bases. The CDR3 is 13 amino acids. CDR3 sequence: CASSLLYNQPQHF. The CDR3 DNA reads as TGTGCCAGCAGTTTATTATACAATCAGCCCCAGCATTTT.

This sequence joins TRBV7-9 and TRBJ2-6; D is undetermined. From germline, CDR1 is SEHNR and CDR2 FQNEAQ (reference sequence). V shed 5 bases and J shed 0 bases, with 17 bases lying between them. The length of the CDR3 is 18 residues. The CDR3 region is CASSTPPGERSGANVLTF. Here the CDR3 DNA reads TGTGCCAGCAGCACCCCACCGGGTGAGCGCTCTGGGGCCAACGTCCTGACTTTC.

The chain has TRBV7-2 and TRBJ1-6, with 7 nucleotides matching TRBD1. The V segment lost 0 bases and the J segment 13 bases; nucleotides outside the gene matches: 6. Germline CDR1 and CDR2: SGHTA and FQGNSA. This CDR3 is built from 14 residues. The CDR3 coding sequence is TGTGCCAGCAGCTTAGCCGACACAGGGGTGCCCCTCCACTTT. It encodes CASSLADTGVPLHF.

V gene TRBV5-1 combines with J gene TRBJ2-7; TRBD2 agrees at 11 bases. This CDR3 is 18 amino acids long. The V gene end was trimmed by 4 bases and the J gene end by 1 base; junction bases not matched to a gene: 13. Germline CDR1 reads SGHRS; CDR2 reads YFSETQ. CDR3 amino acids: CASSLRLAGGPWSYEQYF. The CDR3 bases are TGCGCCAGCAGCCTCCGGCTAGCGGGAGGCCCGTGGTCCTACGAGCAGTACTTC. The complete variable domain, with remaining parts taken from reference TRBV5-1 and TRBJ2-7, reads KAGVTQTPRYLIKTRGQQVTLSCSPISGHRSVSWYQQTPGQGLQFLFEYFSETQRNKGNFPGRFSGRQFSNSRSEMNVSTLELGDSALYLCASSLRLAGGPWSYEQYFGPGTRLTVT.

This sequence joins TRBV7-9 and TRBJ2-2; tentative D call: TRBD2 (5 bases). The CDR3 has 13 amino acids. Germline-derived CDR1 and CDR2 are SEHNR and FQNEAQ (reference sequence). Trimming took 5 bases from V and 5 from J, leaving 9 bases between them. CDR3: CASSPPGTGELFF. DNA of the CDR3: TGTGCCAGCAGCCCCCCGGGAACCGGGGAGCTGTTTTTT.

V usage is TRBV9 and J usage is TRBJ2-7; 8 bases line up with TRBD1. Germline lookup yields CDR1 SGDLS and CDR2 YYNGEE. The CDR3 consists of 16 residues. The junction had 9 bases not matched to a gene; V was cut back by 4 bases and J by 0 bases. CDR3 loop: CASSRYTGGSSYEQYF. The DNA of the CDR3 is TGTGCCAGCAGCCGTTACACAGGGGGAAGCTCCTACGAGCAGTACTTC.